This TCR beta chain comes out of a study of T cells after yellow fever vaccination. Whole-study findings and limits: Peaking faster, on day 5 versus 15, the secondary response was nonetheless weaker. Post-booster reappearance was seen for most primary-vaccination clones (about 96% CD4, 88% CD8). It was a small share of clonotypes that appeared in both CD4 and CD8 compartments.

At least ten counts were recorded for this clonotype. What it recognizes is unknown. Conversion of TCR transcripts into cDNA relied on 5'RACE template switching, which added a universal primer site and UMIs. Each CDR3 protein gets one entry after TCRdb re-called the 5' RACE reads with MiXCR. The repertoire has about 130,000 distinct CDR3 sequences, 6% to 8% of them found once; the top ten carry around 2.7%. Specimen: CD4+ T cells sorted from PBMCs, collected 9 to 11 days after the first yellow fever vaccination. This TCR came from a man younger than 35 who received the YFV17D yellow fever vaccine.

CDR3 amino acids: CASILLHGSEENEQFF. In DNA, the CDR3 is TGTGCCAGCATCCTGTTACATGGCTCCGAGGAAAATGAGCAGTTCTTC. The rearrangement uses TRBV6-1 and TRBJ2-1; unclear D gene. The CDR3 is 16 residues long. Germline assignment: CDR1 MNHNS and CDR2 SASEGT. Trimming stripped 7 bases from V and 7 bases from J, with 23 bases between.